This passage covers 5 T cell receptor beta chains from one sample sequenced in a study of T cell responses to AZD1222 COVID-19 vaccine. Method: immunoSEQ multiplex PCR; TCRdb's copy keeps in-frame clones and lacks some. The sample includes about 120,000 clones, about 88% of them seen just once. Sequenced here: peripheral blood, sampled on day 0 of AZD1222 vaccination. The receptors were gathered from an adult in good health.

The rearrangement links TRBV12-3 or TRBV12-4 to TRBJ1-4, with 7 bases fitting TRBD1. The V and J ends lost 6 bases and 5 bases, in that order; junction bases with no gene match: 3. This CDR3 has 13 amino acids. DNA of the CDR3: TGTGCCAGCAGCCGGGACAGAAATGAAAAACTGTTTTTT. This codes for CASSRDRNEKLFF.

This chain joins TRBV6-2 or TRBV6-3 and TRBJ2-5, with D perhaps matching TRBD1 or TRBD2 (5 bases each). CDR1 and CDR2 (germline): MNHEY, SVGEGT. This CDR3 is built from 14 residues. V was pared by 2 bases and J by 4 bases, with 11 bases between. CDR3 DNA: TGTGCCAGCAGTTACCCCCCTGGGGGAGAGACCCAGTACTTC. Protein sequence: CASSYPPGGETQYF.

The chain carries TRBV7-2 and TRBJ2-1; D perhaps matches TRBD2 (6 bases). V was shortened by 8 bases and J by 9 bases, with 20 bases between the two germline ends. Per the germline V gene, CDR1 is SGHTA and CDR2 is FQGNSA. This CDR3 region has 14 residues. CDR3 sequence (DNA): TGTGCCAGCCTCCCTAGCGCGAGGGTCGGTGAGCAGTTCTTC. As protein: CASLPSARVGEQFF.

CDR3 bases: TGTGCCTGGAGAGCTACGGGGAATGAGCAGTTCTTC. Translation: CAWRATGNEQFF. The gene calls are TRBV30 and TRBJ2-1, with D perhaps matching TRBD2 (5 bases). Germline V gene sequence: CDR1 GTSNPN, CDR2 SVGIG (reference sequence). The CDR3 length is 12 residues. The V gene lost 3 bases and the J gene lost 7 bases, with 10 bases spanning the gap.

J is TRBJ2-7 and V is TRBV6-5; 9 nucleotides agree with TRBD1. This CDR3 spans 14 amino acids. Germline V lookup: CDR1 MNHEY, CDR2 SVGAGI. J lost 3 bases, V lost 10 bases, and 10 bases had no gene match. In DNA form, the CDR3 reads TGTGCCATCATAACAGGGGGCAAGGTCTACGAGCAGTACTTC. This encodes CAIITGGKVYEQYF.